A selection of T cell receptor beta chains follows, all from one sample in a study of T cells after posttransplantation cyclophosphamide. Data came from immunoSEQ multiplex PCR; TCRdb stores just in-frame clones and leaves some out. The repertoire holds roughly 32,000 clones, with 75% to 95% as singletons. Sample: naive CD4+ T cells sorted from PBMCs. Receptors were obtained from a woman aged 55-70 years in good health, CMV-negative, and a related stem cell transplant donor. CDR3s include the opening cysteine and the closing phenylalanine or tryptophan. D genes are given only for firm matches. Clone sizes are given selectively: once, few, many, or a class where the clone is expanded.

clone_size,d_call,j_call,v_call,cdr3_nt,cdr3_aa
.,TRBD2,TRBJ2-7,TRBV6-6,TGTGCCAGCAGTGAGGGACTAGCGGGAGGAGAGCAGTACTTC,CASSEGLAGGEQYF
few,.,TRBJ1-1,TRBV6-5,TGTGCCAGTCAGGGCTCTGAAGCTTTCTTT,CASQGSEAFF
.,.,TRBJ2-4,TRBV4-1,TGCGCCAGCAGCCAAGAACGGAGCGGGACAACCCTCAAAAACATTCAGTACTTC,CASSQERSGTTLKNIQYF
.,TRBD2,TRBJ2-7,TRBV6-5,TGTGCCAGCAGTTACTCATGGACTAGCGGGAACGAGCAGTACTTC,CASSYSWTSGNEQYF
once,TRBD2,TRBJ2-7,TRBV28,TGTGCCAGCAGGCCAGGACTAGCGGGGGGGCCGCGGGAGCAGTACTTC,CASRPGLAGGPREQYF
once,.,TRBJ2-5,TRBV5-1,TGCGCCAGCAGCTCCCCGCTACAAGAGACCCAGTACTTC,CASSSPLQETQYF
.,.,TRBJ2-5,TRBV19,TGTGCCAGTCGAGCAGGGGGGCGAGAGACCCAGTACTTC,CASRAGGRETQYF
.,TRBD1,TRBJ1-2,TRBV19,TGTGCCAGTAGCGATGGACAGGGATCTTCCAACTATGGCTACACCTTC,CASSDGQGSSNYGYTF
.,.,TRBJ2-1,TRBV19,TGTGCCAGTTCCGGGGTTGAGCAGTTCTTC,CASSGVEQFF
.,TRBD1,TRBJ2-3,TRBV30,TGTGCCTGGAGACTTACAGGGGGCGCCCGCACAGATACGCAGTATTTT,CAWRLTGGARTDTQYF
.,TRBD2,TRBJ2-5,TRBV19,TGTGCCAGTAGTGGGACTAGCGGAAGCTTGAAGACCCAGTACTTC,CASSGTSGSLKTQYF
.,.,TRBJ2-4,TRBV5-1,TGCGCCAGCAGCGCTGATGGACAGCCTTACTTC,CASSADGQPYF
.,TRBD2,TRBJ2-5,TRBV9,TGTGCCTCTGGGTCTAGCGGCTACCAAGAGACCCAGTACTTC,CASGSSGYQETQYF
.,TRBD2,TRBJ2-1,TRBV10-3,TGTGCCATCAGTGAGGGAAGCGGGGGGGACAATGAGCAGTTCTTC,CAISEGSGGDNEQFF
.,.,TRBJ1-2,TRBV28,TGTGCCAGCAGTTCACTACCCGAAACGGGTGGCTACACCTTC,CASSSLPETGGYTF
.,TRBD1,TRBJ1-2,TRBV27,TGTGCCAGCACCACGGGACAGGGGCATGGCTACACCTTC,CASTTGQGHGYTF
.,.,TRBJ1-2,TRBV18,TGTGCCAGCTCACCAGGGGCAGTAGCTAACTATGGCTACACCTTC,CASSPGAVANYGYTF
.,.,TRBJ2-1,TRBV11-1,TGTGCCAGCAGCTCCCCAGAGGGACTGAAGCGCATCGGGAATGAGCAGTTCTTC,CASSSPEGLKRIGNEQFF
.,.,TRBJ1-2,TRBV5-5,TGTGCCAGCAGCGCTGGACCAGGGGATAGCTATGGCTACACCTTC,CASSAGPGDSYGYTF
.,.,TRBJ1-6,TRBV5-4,TGTGCCAGCAGCTCCGAAGGGGGAACCTATAATTCACCCCTCCACTTT,CASSSEGGTYNSPLHF
.,.,TRBJ2-7,TRBV18,TGTGCCAGCTCACTTAGAGAATACGAGCAGTACTTC,CASSLREYEQYF
.,TRBD2,TRBJ2-1,TRBV7-2,TGTGCCAGCAGCTTAGCACGGACTAGCGGTACCTGGTCCTACAATGAGCAGTTCTTC,CASSLARTSGTWSYNEQFF
.,TRBD2,TRBJ2-1,TRBV2,TGTGCCAGCATTGGACTAGCGGGATACAATGAGCAGTTCTTC,CASIGLAGYNEQFF
.,TRBD2,TRBJ2-7,TRBV29-1,TGCAGCGTTGCCCTAGCGGGATTGACCTACGAGCAGTACTTC,CSVALAGLTYEQYF
.,.,TRBJ1-2,TRBV19,TGTGCCAGTAGGCCCACCGGGATCAACTATGGCTACACCTTC,CASRPTGINYGYTF
.,.,TRBJ1-1,TRBV4-3,TGCGCCAGCAGCCAAGACAGGAACACTGAAGCTTTCTTT,CASSQDRNTEAFF
.,.,TRBJ1-2,TRBV7-3,TGTGCCAGGGGGCAGGGAACGCCCCTCTATGGCTACACCTTC,CARGQGTPLYGYTF